One sample yielded the 30 T cell receptor beta chains listed below, sequenced in a study of cytomegalovirus exposure and HLA in healthy donors (dated 2017 in TCRdb). Receptor amplification or capture employed the immunoSEQ multiplex PCR assay. The multiplex PCR relied on a mix of 60 forward primers for TCR Vbeta segments and 13 reverse primers for TCR Jbeta segments. This is the immuneACCESS table as TCRdb keeps it, with only in-frame sequences that have V and J called. A part of the clones is gone; compared with another copy, unresolved V genes explain less than half, and the rest is unexplained. The sample yields some 140,000 clones; under 85% were counted once. The ten largest clones take up 2.5% to 3% of the sample. The sequenced material came from PBMCs. Receptor source: a man younger than 35 in good health and CMV-seronegative.

The chain carries TRBV7-6 and TRBJ2-3; 10 nucleotides agree with TRBD1. V was pared by 3 bases and J by 1 base, with 4 bases of the junction left unmatched. Germline-derived CDR1 and CDR2 are SGHVS and FNYEAQ. This CDR3 has 16 residues. The CDR3 loop reads CASSLRTGGGTDTQYF. In DNA, the CDR3 is TGTGCCAGCAGCTTGCGGACAGGGGGTGGCACAGATACGCAGTATTTT.

This clone was observed a few times. V is TRBV4-2 and J is TRBJ1-2; 7 nucleotides align to TRBD1. Germline V gene data show CDR1 as LGHNA and CDR2 as YNFKEQ. Unmatched junction bases numbered 9, after V lost 2 bases and J lost 6 bases. The CDR3 is 15 residues long. The CDR3 bases are TGTGCCAGCAGCCAAAAAGACAGGGTGGGGGATGGCTACACCTTC. It encodes CASSQKDRVGDGYTF.

The chain employs TRBV28 and TRBJ1-3, with 9 positions matching TRBD1. The CDR3 consists of 16 residues. Germline assignment: CDR1 MDHEN and CDR2 SYDVKM. The trim removed 2 bases at V and 4 bases at J, leaving 6 bases unmatched. CDR3 protein: CASSLGGQGAGNTIYF. The CDR3 region has the DNA TGTGCCAGCAGTTTAGGGGGACAGGGAGCCGGAAACACCATATATTTT.

J is TRBJ1-4 and V is TRBV7-2; TRBD1 matches at 10 bases. V was pared by 5 bases and J by 8 bases, with 17 bases of the junction left unmatched. The germline V gene encodes CDR1 SGHTA and CDR2 FQGNSA. This CDR3 is 18 amino acids long. Written as DNA, the CDR3 is TGTGCCAGCAGCCAGGGGTTCGTGGGACAGGGGCTCGGAGAAAAACTGTTTTTT. This encodes CASSQGFVGQGLGEKLFF. Based on the CDR3 plus reference TRBV7-2 and TRBJ1-4, the full variable domain is GAGVSQSPSNKVTEKGKDVELRCDPISGHTALYWYRQSLGQGLEFLIYFQGNSAPDKSGLPSDRFSAERTGGSVSTLTIQRTQQEDSAVYLCASSQGFVGQGLGEKLFFGSGTQLSVL.

The V call is TRBV5-6, the J call TRBJ2-1; D remains unclear. This CDR3 region has 13 residues. V was trimmed by 0 bases and J by 7 bases, leaving 8 bases between them. CDR1 is SGHDT, CDR2 YYEEEE, per germline. CDR3: CASSLDDGNEQFF. CDR3 nucleotides: TGTGCCAGCAGCTTGGACGACGGGAATGAGCAGTTCTTC.

This chain joins TRBV6-1 and TRBJ1-6; no reliable D call. The CDR3 sequence is 14 residues long. V lost 2 bases to trimming and J lost 5 bases, with 7 bases between them. From germline, CDR1 is MNHNS and CDR2 SASEGT. This CDR3 is CASSELGDNSPLHF. The CDR3 coding sequence is TGTGCCAGCAGTGAACTGGGAGATAATTCACCCCTCCACTTT.

The V call is TRBV7-2, the J call TRBJ2-5; TRBD2 agrees at 9 bases. Germline assignment: CDR1 SGHTA and CDR2 FQGNSA. The V and J ends lost 2 bases and 4 bases, in that order; junction bases with no gene match: 5. The CDR3 has 15 residues. CDR3 in DNA: TGTGCCAGCAGCTTATTTGCTAGCGGGGTAGAGACCCAGTACTTC. Protein sequence: CASSLFASGVETQYF.

The rearrangement uses TRBV7-9 and TRBJ1-1, with D possibly being TRBD1 (6 bases). Germline V gene sequence: CDR1 SEHNR, CDR2 FQNEAQ (reference sequence). The V end lost 1 base, the J end lost 3 bases, and 6 bases lay between the germline ends. This CDR3 contains 13 residues. The CDR3 DNA is TGTGCCAGCAGCTTAGACAGGGACACTGAAGCTTTCTTT. This codes for CASSLDRDTEAFF.

The gene calls are TRBV5-5 and TRBJ2-5; 7 bases fit TRBD2. With 2 bases clipped from V and 2 bases from J, the junction kept 6 bases outside the gene matches. This CDR3 comprises 15 residues. CDR1 is SGHKS, CDR2 YYEKEE, per germline (reference sequence). The CDR3 is CASSFPGLGQETQYF. CDR3 nucleotide sequence: TGTGCCAGCAGCTTTCCAGGACTAGGACAAGAGACCCAGTACTTC.

About this clone itself: The CDR3 end shows no conserved phenylalanine or tryptophan, and so a read error is likely. This rearrangement joins TRBV27 to TRBJ1-6, with 7 bases that match TRBD1. The CDR3 has 16 residues. The junction had 7 bases not matched to a gene; V was cut back by 5 bases and J by 3 bases. CDR1 is MNHEY, CDR2 SMNVEV, per germline (reference sequence). In DNA, the CDR3 is TGTGCCAGCAGTCCGACAGGGAAGGACTATAATTCACCCCTCCACCTT. It yields the protein CASSPTGKDYNSPLHL.

This clone was picked up a small number of times. The J gene is TRBJ2-3, the V gene TRBV5-1; a possible D gene is TRBD2 (5 bases). CDR3 size: 15 residues. V was clipped by 5 bases and J by 2 bases, with 15 bases between them. Germline lookup yields CDR1 SGHRS and CDR2 YFSETQ. DNA of the CDR3: TGCGCCAGCAGTCTCGGGTCGGGGAACACAGATACGCAGTATTTT. The encoded protein is CASSLGSGNTDTQYF.

V is TRBV2 and J is TRBJ1-2; D possibly corresponds to TRBD1 (6 bases). Between the trimmed V and J ends, which lost 7 bases and 6 bases, there was a span of 15 bases. CDR3 length: 13 amino acids. Germline loops: CDR1 SNHLY, CDR2 FYNNEI. CDR3 in DNA: TGTGCCAGCAATATACAGGGCTCCCATGGCTACACCTTC. Translated: CASNIQGSHGYTF.

J is TRBJ2-2 and V is TRBV6-6, with a possible D match to TRBD1 (5 bases). The germline V gene encodes CDR1 MNHNY and CDR2 SVGAGI (reference sequence). V lost 0 bases to trimming and J lost 4 bases, with 9 bases between them. The CDR3 has 15 amino acids. DNA for the CDR3: TGTGCCAGCAGTTACTCTAGGGGATCCACCGGGGAGCTGTTTTTT. Its protein product is CASSYSRGSTGELFF.

V usage is TRBV27 and J usage is TRBJ1-1; 10 positions match TRBD1. Germline CDR1 MNHEY, CDR2 SMNVEV (reference sequence). This CDR3 is built from 16 residues. V lost 5 bases, J lost 0 bases, and 6 bases stayed unmatched. The CDR3 loop reads CASSPGQGGLNTEAFF. The CDR3 bases are TGTGCCAGCAGTCCTGGACAGGGGGGTCTGAACACTGAAGCTTTCTTT.

This sequence joins TRBV5-5 and TRBJ1-5, with 7 bases that match TRBD1. The trim removed 0 bases at V and 0 bases at J, leaving 3 bases unmatched. Germline CDR1 is SGHKS and CDR2 is YYEKEE (reference sequence). The CDR3 is made up of 16 amino acids. The CDR3 protein is CASSLGGQYSNQPQHF. Written as DNA, the CDR3 is TGTGCCAGCAGCTTGGGGGGACAGTATAGCAATCAGCCCCAGCATTTT.

V usage is TRBV5-1 and J usage is TRBJ2-5; 10 bases map to TRBD2. Germline loops: CDR1 SGHRS, CDR2 YFSETQ. The CDR3 sequence is 15 residues long. V dropped 1 base and J dropped 1; count of bases not matched to a gene: 1. The CDR3 is CASSLSGGAQETQYF. CDR3 coding DNA: TGCGCCAGCAGCTTGAGCGGGGGGGCCCAAGAGACCCAGTACTTC.

J is TRBJ1-6 and V is TRBV11-2; possibly TRBD1 for D (6 bases). With 1 base removed from V and 4 bases from J, the gap between germline ends came to 11 bases. This CDR3 region has 16 residues. Germline loops: CDR1 SGHAT, CDR2 FQNNGV. The CDR3 here is CASSLGAGAYNSPLHF. Written as DNA, the CDR3 is TGTGCCAGCAGCTTAGGAGCAGGGGCATATAATTCACCCCTCCACTTT.

This clone turned up a few times. This sequence joins TRBV20-1 and TRBJ1-1, with D possibly TRBD1 on 5 matching bases. The CDR3 has 10 amino acids. The V and J ends lost 6 bases and 6 bases respectively, with 8 bases between them. Germline V lookup: CDR1 DFQATT, CDR2 SNEGSKA (reference sequence). CDR3 protein: CSAPGAEAFF. CDR3 in DNA: TGCAGTGCCCCGGGGGCTGAAGCTTTCTTT.

The genes are TRBV7-9 and TRBJ2-2; a weak D match, TRBD2 (5 bases). Germline V lookup: CDR1 SEHNR, CDR2 FQNEAQ (reference sequence). CDR3 size: 14 residues. Trimming cost V 2 bases and J 1 base, with 5 bases left between them. The CDR3 is CASSLRENTGELFF. The CDR3, as DNA: TGTGCCAGCAGCTTACGGGAGAACACCGGGGAGCTGTTTTTT.

The sample holds one count of this clone. This chain uses TRBV4-2 with TRBJ2-7, with D maybe TRBD1 (6 bases). CDR1 is LGHNA, CDR2 YNFKEQ, per germline. There are 15 residues in the CDR3. The V end was cut by 4 bases, the J end by 3 bases, with 16 bases between. CDR3 in DNA: TGTGCCAGCAGCCCCGAAACTGGGGACAACTACGAGCAGTACTTC. Its translation is CASSPETGDNYEQYF.

J is TRBJ1-2 and V is TRBV5-5; 11 nucleotides match TRBD1. J lost 4 bases, V lost 3 bases, and 8 bases had no gene match. The CDR3 totals 16 residues. The germline gives CDR1 SGHKS, CDR2 YYEKEE (reference sequence). The CDR3 loop is CASSSIGQGASYGYTF. The CDR3 DNA sequence: TGTGCCAGCAGCTCGATTGGACAGGGGGCGTCCTATGGCTACACCTTC.

The chain carries TRBV19 and TRBJ2-5, with D perhaps matching TRBD1 (6 bases). The CDR3 has 18 residues. Per germline, CDR1 LNHDA and CDR2 SQIVND (reference sequence). Trimming cost V 2 bases and J 5 bases, with 24 bases left between them. In DNA, the CDR3 is TGTGCCAGTAGTATAATCGGTCTTGGGGGCCCCAAAGCCGAGACCCAGTACTTC. Encoded protein: CASSIIGLGGPKAETQYF.

This clone was seen only a few times. The gene calls are TRBV6-1 and TRBJ1-5; tentative D call: TRBD1 (6 bases). The CDR3 totals 15 residues. Deletions cut 10 bases from V and 3 bases from J, with 19 bases between. Per the germline V gene, CDR1 is MNHNS and CDR2 is SASEGT. The DNA of the CDR3 is TGTGCCACTGAACCGAGAGGGGGGGCCAATCAGCCCCAGCATTTT. Its translation is CATEPRGGANQPQHF.

The chain links TRBV19 to TRBJ1-2; 8 bases agree with TRBD1. The CDR3 has 15 residues. CDR1 and CDR2 (germline): LNHDA, SQIVND (reference sequence). The trim removed 8 bases at V and 5 bases at J, leaving 13 bases unmatched. The CDR3 loop is CASRLLAGGEYGYTF. CDR3 sequence (DNA): TGTGCCAGTCGACTCCTGGCAGGGGGCGAGTATGGCTACACCTTC.

The CDR3 reads CSSSLSDKSYEQYV. The DNA of the CDR3 is TGTTCCAGCAGTTTATCCGACAAATCCTACGAGCAGTACGTC. V is TRBV7-9 and J is TRBJ2-7; the D is unclear. This CDR3 comprises 14 residues. In germline, CDR1 is SEHNR, CDR2 FQNEAQ (reference sequence).

This clone was seen a single time. This chain links TRBV25-1 with TRBJ1-2; D is unresolved. Germline loops: CDR1 MGHDK, CDR2 SYGVNS. V was cut by 3 bases and J by 7 bases, with 15 bases left in between. The CDR3 totals 14 residues. The CDR3 reads CASSDLGIRGGYTF. The CDR3 DNA is TGTGCCAGCAGTGACCTCGGGATCCGGGGTGGCTACACCTTC.

This clone was observed a handful of times. The chain uses TRBV6-1 and TRBJ1-2; D is perhaps TRBD1 (6 bases). This CDR3 has 13 amino acids. Germline V lookup: CDR1 MNHNS, CDR2 SASEGT. V was shortened by 4 bases and J by 7 bases, with 13 bases between the two germline ends. The CDR3 loop is CASSGRGAGGYTF. CDR3 sequence (DNA): TGTGCCAGCAGTGGCAGGGGCGCGGGTGGCTACACCTTC.

This chain links TRBV5-4 with TRBJ1-1; 11 bases are a match to TRBD1. The CDR3 length is 14 residues. CDR1 SGHNT and CDR2 YYREEE come from the germline V gene (reference sequence). Trimming removed 4 bases from V and 6 bases from J; junction bases left unmatched: 5. CDR3 bases: TGTGCCAGCAGCGGGGGACAGGGGGGACCTGAAGCTTTCTTT. Translated: CASSGGQGGPEAFF.

This chain joins TRBV18 and TRBJ2-1; D ambiguous. The CDR3 sequence is 17 residues long. Germline CDR1 reads KGHSH; CDR2 reads LQKENI. The ends were cut back, 3 bases at V and 3 bases at J, with 18 bases in the middle. CDR3 protein: CASSPPLAGLNYNEQFF. The CDR3 DNA reads as TGTGCCAGCTCACCGCCCTTGGCCGGGTTAAACTACAATGAGCAGTTCTTC.

The chain uses TRBV28 and TRBJ1-2, with D unclear. The CDR3 is 15 amino acids. Germline V CDR1 and CDR2: MDHEN, SYDVKM. V shed 8 bases and J shed 4 bases, with 20 bases lying between them. CDR3 in DNA: TGTGCCAGCTCGTCCGGGGAGAGTTCTAGCTATGGCTACACCTTC. Its protein is CASSSGESSSYGYTF.